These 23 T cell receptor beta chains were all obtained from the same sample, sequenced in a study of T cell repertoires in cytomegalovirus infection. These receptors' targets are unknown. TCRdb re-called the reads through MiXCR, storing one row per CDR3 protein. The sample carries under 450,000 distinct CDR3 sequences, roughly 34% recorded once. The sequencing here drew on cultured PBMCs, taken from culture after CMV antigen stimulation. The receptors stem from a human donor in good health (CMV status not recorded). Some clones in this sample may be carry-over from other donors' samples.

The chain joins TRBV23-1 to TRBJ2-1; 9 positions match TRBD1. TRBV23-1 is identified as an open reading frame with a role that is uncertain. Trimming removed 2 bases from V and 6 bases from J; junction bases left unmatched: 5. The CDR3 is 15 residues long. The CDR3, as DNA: TGCGCCAGCAGTCAAGGACAGGGGAGGCGCAATGAGCAGTTCTTC. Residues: CASSQGQGRRNEQFF.

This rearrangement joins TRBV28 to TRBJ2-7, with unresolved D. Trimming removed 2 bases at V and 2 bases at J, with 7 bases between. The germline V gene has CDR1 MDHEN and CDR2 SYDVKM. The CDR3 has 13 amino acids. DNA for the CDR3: TGTGCCAGCAGTTTAGGGGTTCCCTACGAGCAGTACTTC. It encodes CASSLGVPYEQYF.

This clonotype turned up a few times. The CDR3 sequence: CASRDADRGGYTF. The CDR3 DNA is TGTGCCAGCAGAGACGCGGACAGGGGAGGCTACACCTTC. The gene calls are TRBV6-1 and TRBJ1-2, with TRBD1 matching over 9 bases. This CDR3 spans 13 amino acids. J was trimmed by 8 bases and V by 6 bases; bases with no gene match: 7. CDR1 is MNHNS, CDR2 SASEGT, per germline.

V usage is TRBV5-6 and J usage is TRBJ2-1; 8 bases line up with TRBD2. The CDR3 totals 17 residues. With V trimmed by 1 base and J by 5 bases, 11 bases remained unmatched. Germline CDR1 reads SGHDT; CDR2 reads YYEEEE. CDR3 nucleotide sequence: TGTGCCAGCAGCTTGTTTCTAGCGGGTCGTCCAGACAATGAGCAGTTCTTC. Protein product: CASSLFLAGRPDNEQFF.

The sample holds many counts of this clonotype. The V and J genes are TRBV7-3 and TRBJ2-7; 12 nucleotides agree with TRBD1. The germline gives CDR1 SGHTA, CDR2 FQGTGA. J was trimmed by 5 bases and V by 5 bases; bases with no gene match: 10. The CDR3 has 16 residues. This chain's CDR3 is CASSRGGQGAKDEQYF. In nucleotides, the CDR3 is TGTGCCAGCAGCAGGGGGGGACAGGGGGCGAAGGACGAGCAGTACTTC.

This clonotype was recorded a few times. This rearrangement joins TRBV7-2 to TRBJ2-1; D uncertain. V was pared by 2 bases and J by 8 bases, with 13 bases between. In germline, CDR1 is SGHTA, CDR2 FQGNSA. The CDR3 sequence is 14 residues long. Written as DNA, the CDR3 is TGTGCCAGCAGCTTAATCGGCGGAGCTGATGAGCAGTTCTTC. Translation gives CASSLIGGADEQFF. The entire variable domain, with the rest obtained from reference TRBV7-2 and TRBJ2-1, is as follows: GAGVSQSPSNKVTEKGKDVELRCDPISGHTALYWYRQSLGQGLEFLIYFQGNSAPDKSGLPSDRFSAERTGGSVSTLTIQRTQQEDSAVYLCASSLIGGADEQFFGPGTRLTVL.

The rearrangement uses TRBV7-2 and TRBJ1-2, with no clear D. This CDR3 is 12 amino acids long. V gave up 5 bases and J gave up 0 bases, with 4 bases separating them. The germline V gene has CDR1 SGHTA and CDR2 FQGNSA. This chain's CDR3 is CASSRSNYGYTF. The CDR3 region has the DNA TGTGCCAGCAGCAGATCTAACTATGGCTACACCTTC. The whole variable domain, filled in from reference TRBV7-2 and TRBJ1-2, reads GAGVSQSPSNKVTEKGKDVELRCDPISGHTALYWYRQSLGQGLEFLIYFQGNSAPDKSGLPSDRFSAERTGGSVSTLTIQRTQQEDSAVYLCASSRSNYGYTFGSGTRLTVV.

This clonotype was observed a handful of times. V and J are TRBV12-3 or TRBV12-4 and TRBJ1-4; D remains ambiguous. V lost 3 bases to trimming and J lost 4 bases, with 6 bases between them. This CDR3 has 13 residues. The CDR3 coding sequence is TGTGCCAGCAGTTTGAACAGTAATGAAAAACTGTTTTTT. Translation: CASSLNSNEKLFF.

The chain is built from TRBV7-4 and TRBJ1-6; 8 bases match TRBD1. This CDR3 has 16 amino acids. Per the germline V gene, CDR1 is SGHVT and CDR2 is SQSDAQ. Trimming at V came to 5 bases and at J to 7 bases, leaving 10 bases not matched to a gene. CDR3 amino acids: CASSIIRQGRNSPLHF. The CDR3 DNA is TGTGCCAGCAGCATTATACGACAGGGGCGGAATTCACCCCTCCACTTT.

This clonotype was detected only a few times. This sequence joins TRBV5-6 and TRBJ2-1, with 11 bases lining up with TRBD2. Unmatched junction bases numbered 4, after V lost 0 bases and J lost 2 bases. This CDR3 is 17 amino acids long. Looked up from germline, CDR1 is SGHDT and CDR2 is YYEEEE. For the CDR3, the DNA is TGTGCCAGCAGCTTGGAGGCTAGCGGGAGGACCTACAATGAGCAGTTCTTC. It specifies CASSLEASGRTYNEQFF.

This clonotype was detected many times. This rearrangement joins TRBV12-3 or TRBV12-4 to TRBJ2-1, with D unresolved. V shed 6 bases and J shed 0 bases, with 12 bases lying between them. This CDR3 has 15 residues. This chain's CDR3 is CASRDGPSSYNEQFF. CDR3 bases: TGTGCCAGCAGGGACGGGCCCAGCTCCTACAATGAGCAGTTCTTC.

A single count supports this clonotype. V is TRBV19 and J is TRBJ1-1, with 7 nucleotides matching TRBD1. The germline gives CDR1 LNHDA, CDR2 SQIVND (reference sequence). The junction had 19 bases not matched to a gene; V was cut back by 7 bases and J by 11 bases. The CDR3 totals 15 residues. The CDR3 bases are TGTGCCAGTAATTACAATAGACAGGGACCGGGTTCGGCTTTCTTT. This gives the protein CASNYNRQGPGSAFF.

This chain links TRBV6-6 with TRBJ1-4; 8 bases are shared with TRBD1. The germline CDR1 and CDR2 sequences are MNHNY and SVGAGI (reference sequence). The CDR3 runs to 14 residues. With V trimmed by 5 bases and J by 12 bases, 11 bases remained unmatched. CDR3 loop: CASSAAGGAYELFF. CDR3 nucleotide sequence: TGTGCCAGCAGTGCCGCAGGGGGCGCTTACGAACTGTTTTTT.

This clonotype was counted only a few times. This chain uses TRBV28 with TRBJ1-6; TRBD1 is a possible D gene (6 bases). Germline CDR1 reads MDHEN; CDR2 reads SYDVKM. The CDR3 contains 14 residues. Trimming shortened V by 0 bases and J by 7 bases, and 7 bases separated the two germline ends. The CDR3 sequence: CASSLWDRNSPLHF. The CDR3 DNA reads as TGTGCCAGCAGTTTATGGGACAGAAATTCACCCCTCCACTTT.

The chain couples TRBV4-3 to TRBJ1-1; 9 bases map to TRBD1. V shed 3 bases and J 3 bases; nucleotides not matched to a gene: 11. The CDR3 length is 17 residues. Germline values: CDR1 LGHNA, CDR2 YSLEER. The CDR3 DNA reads TGCGCCAGCAGCCATGCCGGGACAGGGATTCAGGACACTGAAGCTTTCTTT. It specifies CASSHAGTGIQDTEAFF.

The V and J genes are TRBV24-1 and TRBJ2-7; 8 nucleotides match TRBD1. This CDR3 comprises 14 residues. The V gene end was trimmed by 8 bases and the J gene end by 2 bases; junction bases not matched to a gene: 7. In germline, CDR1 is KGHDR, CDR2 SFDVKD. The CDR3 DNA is TGTGCCACCAAATCGGACAGGGACGCCTACGAGCAGTACTTC. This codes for CATKSDRDAYEQYF.

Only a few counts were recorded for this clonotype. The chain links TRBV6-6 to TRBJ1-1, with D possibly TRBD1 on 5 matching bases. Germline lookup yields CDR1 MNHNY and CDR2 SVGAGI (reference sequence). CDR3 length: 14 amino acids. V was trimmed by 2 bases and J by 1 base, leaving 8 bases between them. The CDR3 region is CASSYGQGNTEAFF. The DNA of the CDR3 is TGTGCCAGCAGTTACGGGCAGGGGAACACTGAAGCTTTCTTT.

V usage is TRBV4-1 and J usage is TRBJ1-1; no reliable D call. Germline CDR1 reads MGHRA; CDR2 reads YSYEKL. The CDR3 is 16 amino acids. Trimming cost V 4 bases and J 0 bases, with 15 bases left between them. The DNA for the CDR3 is TGCGCCAGCAGCCGAACGTCGTTTTCAATGAACACTGAAGCTTTCTTT. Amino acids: CASSRTSFSMNTEAFF.

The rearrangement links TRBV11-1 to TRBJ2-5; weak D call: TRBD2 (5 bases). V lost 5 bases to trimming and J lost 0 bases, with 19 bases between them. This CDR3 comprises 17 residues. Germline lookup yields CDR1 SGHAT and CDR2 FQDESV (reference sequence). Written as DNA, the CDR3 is TGTGCCAGCAGCCCACTCGGCGGCGGGTTAAACCAAGAGACCCAGTACTTC. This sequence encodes CASSPLGGGLNQETQYF.

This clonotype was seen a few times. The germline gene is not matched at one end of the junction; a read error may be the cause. In DNA, the CDR3 is TGTGCCAGCAGAGCACCGGGACGAATGGTCTTC. As protein: CASRAPGRMVF. This chain uses TRBV6-5 with TRBJ2-1; D may be TRBD1 or TRBD2 (5 bases each). The CDR3 loop spans 11 amino acids. Per the germline V gene, CDR1 is MNHEY and CDR2 is SVGAGI.

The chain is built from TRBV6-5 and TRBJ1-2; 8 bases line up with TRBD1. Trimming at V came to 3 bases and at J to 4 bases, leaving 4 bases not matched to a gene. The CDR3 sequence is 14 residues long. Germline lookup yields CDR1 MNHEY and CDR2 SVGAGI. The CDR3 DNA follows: TGTGCCAGCAGTTATCAGGGGGCAGGCTATGGCTACACCTTC. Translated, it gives CASSYQGAGYGYTF.

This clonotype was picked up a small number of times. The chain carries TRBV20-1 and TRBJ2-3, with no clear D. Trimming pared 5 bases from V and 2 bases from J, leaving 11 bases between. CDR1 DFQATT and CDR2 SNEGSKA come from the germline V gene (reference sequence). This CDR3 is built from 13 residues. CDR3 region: CSAPWVPTDTQYF. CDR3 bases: TGCAGTGCTCCTTGGGTCCCCACAGATACGCAGTATTTT.

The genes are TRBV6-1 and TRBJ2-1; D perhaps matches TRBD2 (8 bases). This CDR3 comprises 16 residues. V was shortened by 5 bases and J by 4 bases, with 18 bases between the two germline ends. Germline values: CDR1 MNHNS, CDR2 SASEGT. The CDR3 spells CASSRQGLGGYNEQFF. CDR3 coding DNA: TGTGCCAGCAGTCGACAGGGACTAGGGGGTTACAATGAGCAGTTCTTC.